A single sample is the source of the 25 T cell receptor beta chains below, sequenced in a study of high-grade serous ovarian cancer treatment subgroups. Using immunoSEQ multiplex PCR, the repertoire was profiled, and TCRdb retains in-frame clones only, with some absent. This sample has approximately 4,200 clones; approximately 81% occur once, and the top ten carry 6.5% to 10%. The tumor samples were collected prior to definitive surgery or chemotherapy. Sequences were obtained from tumor tissue. These receptors were obtained from a human donor with high-grade serous ovarian cancer.

The chain has TRBV2 and TRBJ2-7, with D possibly being TRBD2 (5 bases). V gave up 7 bases and J gave up 0 bases, with 10 bases separating them. This CDR3 contains 13 residues. CDR1 and CDR2 (germline): SNHLY, FYNNEI. The DNA of the CDR3 is TGTGCCAGCAAGGAGGACCGCTCCTACGAGCAGTACTTC. The encoded protein is CASKEDRSYEQYF.

This chain links TRBV20-1 with TRBJ2-5; D gene uncertain. The CDR3 is 11 amino acids. The ends were cut back, 4 bases at V and 5 bases at J, with 8 bases in the middle. CDR1 is DFQATT and CDR2 is SNEGSKA in the germline V gene (reference sequence). CDR3 sequence reads: CSAIGWETQYF. The CDR3 nucleotides read TGCAGTGCTATTGGATGGGAGACCCAGTACTTC.

The chain employs TRBV14 and TRBJ2-3; a possible D gene is TRBD1 (8 bases). The CDR3 sequence is 16 residues long. Trimming left V 3 bases short and J 6 bases short, with 19 bases between. Germline V gene data show CDR1 as SGHDN and CDR2 as FVKESK. This CDR3 is CASSHNLQGGADTQYF. In DNA, the CDR3 is TGTGCCAGCAGCCACAATCTACAGGGGGGGGCGGATACGCAGTATTTT.

The DNA for the CDR3 is TGTGCCAGCAGCTTAGATGGTAGCCAGGCTTCACCCCTCCACTTT. It codes for CASSLDGSQASPLHF. The V gene is TRBV7-8, the J gene TRBJ1-6; D remains unclear. CDR1 and CDR2 (germline): SGHVS, FQNEAQ. V was shortened by 1 base and J by 9 bases, with 13 bases between the two germline ends. This CDR3 spans 15 amino acids.

This sequence joins TRBV7-2 and TRBJ2-3; TRBD2 agrees at 9 bases. The CDR3 has 14 residues. Looked up from germline, CDR1 is SGHTA and CDR2 is FQGNSA. V lost 5 bases, J lost 7 bases, and 7 bases stayed unmatched. This CDR3 reads CASSPGLAGNTQYF. In DNA form, the CDR3 reads TGTGCCAGCAGCCCCGGCCTAGCGGGAAATACGCAGTATTTT.

This clone appeared a few times. The CDR3 reads CASSARDRGFGGYTF. CDR3 sequence (DNA): TGTGCCAGCAGTGCGCGGGACAGGGGATTTGGGGGCTACACCTTC. The chain couples TRBV2 to TRBJ1-2, with 10 bases lining up with TRBD1. Germline assignment: CDR1 SNHLY and CDR2 FYNNEI. The CDR3 is 15 residues long. The ends lost 4 bases at V and 8 bases at J; junction bases unmatched: 10.

The rearrangement links TRBV2 to TRBJ1-1; weak D call: TRBD1 (5 bases). The CDR3 totals 14 residues. Germline CDR1 is SNHLY and CDR2 is FYNNEI. With 1 base removed from V and 1 base from J, the gap between germline ends came to 7 bases. In nucleotides, the CDR3 is TGTGCCAGCAGTGAAGGCAGGGCGAACACTGAAGCTTTCTTT. It yields the protein CASSEGRANTEAFF.

This chain connects TRBV7-9 to TRBJ2-5; 8 bases fit TRBD1. The J call is in doubt because the DNA end fits TRBJ2-7 better. This CDR3 is built from 17 residues. Germline loops: CDR1 SEHNR, CDR2 FQNEAQ (reference sequence). The CDR3: CASSPPYPGRGLHEQYF. CDR3 DNA: TGTGCCAGCAGCCCACCTTATCCGGGCAGGGGGCTACACGAGCAGTACTTC.

This sequence joins TRBV5-1 and TRBJ2-3; D might be TRBD2 (5 bases). Germline V gene sequence: CDR1 SGHRS, CDR2 YFSETQ. V was clipped by 0 bases and J by 2 bases, with 13 bases between them. The CDR3 is made up of 16 amino acids. The CDR3 loop reads CASSLEGDYITDTQYF. The CDR3 DNA sequence: TGCGCCAGCAGCTTGGAGGGCGACTATATCACAGATACGCAGTATTTT.

The chain carries TRBV19 and TRBJ2-7; 9 bases line up with TRBD1. The germline V gene has CDR1 LNHDA and CDR2 SQIVND (reference sequence). The CDR3 is 16 amino acids. V gave up 1 base and J gave up 6 bases; unmatched junction bases: 10. The CDR3: CASSIGNRGRLSEQYF. The CDR3 bases are TGTGCCAGTAGTATAGGTAACAGGGGGCGCTTAAGCGAGCAGTACTTC.

CDR3 coding DNA: TGTGCCAGCAGCTTAGCCACTAGTGCCGAGCAGTACTTC. Protein product: CASSLATSAEQYF. V is TRBV7-8 and J is TRBJ2-7; D perhaps matches TRBD2 (5 bases). In germline, CDR1 is SGHVS, CDR2 FQNEAQ. Trimming pared 0 bases from V and 6 bases from J, leaving 9 bases between. This CDR3 region has 13 residues.

The rearrangement joins TRBV7-9 to TRBJ2-1, with TRBD1 matching over 10 bases. Germline trimming cut 5 bases from V and 9 bases from J; bases unmatched to any gene: 10. The CDR3 totals 15 residues. Germline V gives CDR1 SEHNR, CDR2 FQNEAQ (reference sequence). The CDR3 nucleotides are TGTGCCAGCAGCACCCGGGACAGGGGAGTGGGTGAGCAGTTCTTC. Translation gives CASSTRDRGVGEQFF.

Remarks on this clone: One end of the junction does not line up with germline, which may come from a read error. The chain uses TRBV7-7 and TRBJ2-5, with D hard to call. The CDR3 totals 14 residues. CDR1 is SSHAT, CDR2 FNYEAQ, per germline (reference sequence). Here the CDR3 reads CASSLVVGQETQYF. The CDR3, as DNA: TGTGCTAGCAGCTTAGTAGTAGGCCAAGAGACCCAGTACTTC.

This chain joins TRBV2 and TRBJ1-3, with 12 bases fitting TRBD1. The germline gives CDR1 SNHLY, CDR2 FYNNEI. Trimming at V came to 2 bases and at J to 7 bases, leaving 3 bases not matched to a gene. The CDR3 has 15 amino acids. The CDR3 region is CASSEQGQGANTIYF. CDR3 coding DNA: TGTGCCAGCAGTGAACAGGGACAGGGGGCGAACACCATATATTTT.

This chain joins TRBV7-9 and TRBJ2-7; the match to TRBD1 covers 7 bases. V lost 4 bases and J lost 2; bases outside the gene matches: 8. The CDR3 runs to 15 residues. Germline CDR1 SEHNR, CDR2 FQNEAQ (reference sequence). As DNA, the CDR3 is TGTGCCAGCAGCTCCTGGGGGACAGATACCTACGAGCAGTACTTC. It specifies CASSSWGTDTYEQYF.

The rearrangement uses TRBV14 and TRBJ1-2; no clear D gene. V lost 1 base and J lost 6, with 6 bases in between. CDR3 length: 12 residues. CDR1 and CDR2 (germline): SGHDN, FVKESK. For the CDR3, the DNA is TGTGCCAGCAGCCAAGCCCGACATGGCTACACCTTC. It is translated as CASSQARHGYTF.

The chain couples TRBV29-1 to TRBJ2-7, with D tentatively TRBD2 (5 bases). The V gene lost 4 bases and the J gene lost 6 bases, with 16 bases spanning the gap. The CDR3 runs 13 residues. CDR1 and CDR2 from the germline V gene are SQVTM and ANQGSEA. CDR3 nucleotide sequence: TGCAGCGTTGTTGAGGGAGTTTGGGGCGAGCAGTACTTC. It specifies CSVVEGVWGEQYF.

The rearrangement joins TRBV5-1 to TRBJ2-5; D is possibly TRBD1 or TRBD2 (7 bases each). The germline V and J ends were trimmed by 3 bases and 2 bases, with 20 bases remaining between them. Looked up from germline, CDR1 is SGHRS and CDR2 is YFSETQ. This CDR3 comprises 17 residues. CDR3 protein: CASSWGGEGAFQETQYF. In DNA form, the CDR3 reads TGCGCCAGCAGCTGGGGGGGTGAGGGGGCCTTTCAAGAGACCCAGTACTTC.

V gene TRBV7-2 combines with J gene TRBJ2-5; no reliable D call. Near its end, the DNA agrees better with TRBJ2-7, so the J call may be wrong. This CDR3 is 17 amino acids long. Per germline, CDR1 SGHTA and CDR2 FQGNSA. The chain's CDR3 is CASSLALKSTHHYEQYF. In DNA, the CDR3 is TGTGCCAGCAGCTTAGCGTTAAAATCCACCCATCACTACGAGCAGTACTTC.

The chain joins TRBV5-1 to TRBJ2-1; 11 nucleotides align to TRBD1. The CDR3 has 15 amino acids. Trimming cost V 3 bases and J 8 bases; bases outside gene matches: 7. Germline lookup yields CDR1 SGHRS and CDR2 YFSETQ. The DNA for the CDR3 is TGCGCCAGCAGCTCCGGACAGGGGGCGGATGATGAGCAGTTCTTC. Its protein is CASSSGQGADDEQFF. The full variable domain, rest sourced from reference TRBV5-1 and TRBJ2-1, is KAGVTQTPRYLIKTRGQQVTLSCSPISGHRSVSWYQQTPGQGLQFLFEYFSETQRNKGNFPGRFSGRQFSNSRSEMNVSTLELGDSALYLCASSSGQGADDEQFFGPGTRLTVL.

On this clone: The junction departs from germline at one end; a sequencing error may be responsible. This sequence joins TRBV7-2 and TRBJ1-2; TRBD1 is a possible D gene (5 bases). Germline V lookup: CDR1 SGHTA, CDR2 FQGNSA. This CDR3 is built from 15 residues. The CDR3 sequence is CASSLIVDPVSPGLF. CDR3 coding DNA: TGTGCCAGCAGCTTAATAGTCGATCCTGTTAGCCCGGGGCTTTTC.

The sample holds a few counts of this clone. This chain uses TRBV19 with TRBJ2-7; possibly TRBD2 for D (5 bases). The CDR3 consists of 15 residues. Germline values: CDR1 LNHDA, CDR2 SQIVND (reference sequence). Trimming pared 9 bases from V and 6 bases from J, leaving 24 bases between. The CDR3 coding sequence is TGTGCCAGCAACTCCCCCCAGCGGCCGCCGGGCGAGCAGTACTTC. This gives the protein CASNSPQRPPGEQYF. Based on the CDR3 plus reference TRBV19 and TRBJ2-7, the full variable domain is DGGITQSPKYLFRKEGQNVTLSCEQNLNHDAMYWYRQDPGQGLRLIYYSQIVNDFQKGDIAEGYSVSREKKESFPLTVTSAQKNPTAFYLCASNSPQRPPGEQYFGPGTRLTVT.

This chain uses TRBV10-1 with TRBJ2-2, with 10 bases aligning to TRBD1. In germline, CDR1 is WNHNN, CDR2 SYGVQD (reference sequence). Germline trimming cut 10 bases from V and 0 bases from J; bases unmatched to any gene: 8. There are 16 residues in the CDR3. The DNA for the CDR3 is TGCGCCACCGAGGGGGGACAGGGGTCGAACACCGGGGAGCTGTTTTTT. Its translation: CATEGGQGSNTGELFF.

The chain carries TRBV30 and TRBJ2-7, with 7 bases lining up with TRBD2. The V gene's germline CDR1 is GTSNPN and CDR2 SVGIG (reference sequence). Trimming took 2 bases from V and 6 from J; bases not matched to a gene: 4. The CDR3 extends over 12 amino acids. CDR3 region: CAWSWGGGEQYF. The CDR3 region has the DNA TGTGCCTGGAGTTGGGGCGGGGGCGAGCAGTACTTC.

The chain links TRBV5-8 to TRBJ1-5, with 8 bases aligning to TRBD1. V shed 3 bases, J shed 7 bases, and the junction held 6 bases outside the gene matches. Germline V CDR1 and CDR2: SGHTS, YDEGEE. The CDR3 covers 14 residues. The chain's CDR3 is CASSYQTGVQPQHF. CDR3 DNA sequence: TGTGCCAGCAGCTACCAGACAGGGGTGCAGCCCCAGCATTTT.